This section outlines one TCR beta chain sequence together with its context. CDR1 and CDR2 (germline): SNHLY, FYNNEI. V lost 6 bases to trimming and J lost 6 bases; unmatched junction nucleotides: 9. CDR3 length: 14 amino acids. The sample originates from a study of CD8 T cells in Susac syndrome. RNA was extracted with the RNeasy kit, and a quantity of roughly 0.45 to 1 ug was reverse transcribed using random hexamers. Amplification of TCR beta CDR3 across 54 Vbeta and 13 Jbeta was performed with immunoSEQ multiplex PCR. TCRdb called the immunoSEQ multiplex PCR reads again in MiXCR, with one record for every CDR3 protein. The sample carries some 77,000 distinct CDR3 sequences, about 93% recorded once.

The sample taken for sequencing was CD4+ T cells from PBMCs. The chain employs TRBV2 and TRBJ1-1; 8 nucleotides align to TRBD1. The receptor comes from a human donor with Susac syndrome. CDR3 sequence: CASSQSGTGAEAFF. CDR3 sequence (DNA): TGTGCCAGCAGCCAAAGTGGGACAGGAGCTGAAGCTTTCTTT. Combining the CDR3 with reference TRBV2 and TRBJ1-1 gives the whole variable domain EPEVTQTPSHQVTQMGQEVILRCVPISNHLYFYWYRQILGQKVEFLVSFYNNEISEKSEIFDDQFSVERPDGSNFTLKIRSTKLEDSAMYFCASSQSGTGAEAFFGQGTRLTVV.